A selection of T cell receptor beta chains follows, all from one sample in a study of shared clonotypes between healthy human individuals. Sequencing was performed with immunoSEQ multiplex PCR; in TCRdb, only in-frame clones are kept and a portion is missing. The sample has approximately 330,000 clones; 70% to 75% are singletons. What was sequenced was memory CD4+ T cells sorted from blood. Receptors were obtained from a man aged 25 to 45 in good health. The CDR3 runs from the conserved cysteine through the conserved F or W. The order of the fields is J gene, clone size, D gene, V gene, CDR3 protein, CDR3 DNA. A D gene is named only where the DNA matches it firmly. Some rows mark clone size as missing; the rest say once, few, many or name a class of expanded clone.

J: TRBJ2-5
size: -
D: -
V: TRBV6-5
CDR3: CASSWGLLRAQYF
DNA: TGTGCCAGCAGTTGGGGACTCTTAAGGGCCCAGTACTTC

J: TRBJ2-3
size: once
D: TRBD1
V: TRBV10-3
CDR3: CAISQRTGSDTQYF
DNA: TGTGCCATCAGCCAAAGGACAGGGTCAGATACGCAGTATTTT

J: TRBJ2-1
size: many
D: TRBD2
V: TRBV6-6
CDR3: CASSYDGTNNEQFF
DNA: TGTGCCAGCAGTTACGACGGGACTAATAATGAGCAGTTCTTC

J: TRBJ1-4
size: -
D: -
V: TRBV13
CDR3: CASSLKTTNEKLFF
DNA: TGTGCCAGCAGCTTAAAAACAACTAATGAAAAACTGTTTTTT

J: TRBJ2-7
size: -
D: -
V: TRBV10-2
CDR3: CASSVVGADYEQYF
DNA: TGCGCCAGCAGTGTTGTGGGAGCGGATTACGAGCAGTACTTC

J: TRBJ2-7
size: -
D: TRBD2
V: TRBV13
CDR3: CASSRTSSYEQYF
DNA: TGTGCCAGCAGCCGGACTAGCTCCTACGAGCAGTACTTC

J: TRBJ1-1
size: once
D: -
V: TRBV10-3
CDR3: CAISNDQGNTEAFF
DNA: TGTGCCATCAGCAATGACCAGGGTAACACTGAAGCTTTCTTT

J: TRBJ1-3
size: -
D: -
V: TRBV21-1
CDR3: CASSKGGQAISGNTIYF
DNA: TGTGCCAGCAGCAAAGGGGGACAGGCCATCTCTGGAAACACCATATATTTT

J: TRBJ2-1
size: -
D: TRBD2
V: TRBV27
CDR3: CASSFQGGLAGGEQFF
DNA: TGTGCCAGCAGTTTCCAGGGGGGACTAGCGGGAGGCGAGCAGTTCTTC

J: TRBJ2-1
size: -
D: -
V: TRBV11-2
CDR3: CASSSPYNEQFF
DNA: TGTGCCAGCAGCTCCCCCTACAATGAGCAGTTCTTC

J: TRBJ1-5
size: -
D: -
V: TRBV7-8
CDR3: CASNDLGNQPQHF
DNA: TGTGCCAGCAACGACTTGGGCAATCAGCCCCAGCATTTT

J: TRBJ2-7
size: few
D: TRBD2
V: TRBV28
CDR3: CASSLPAGESGEQYF
DNA: TGTGCCAGCAGTTTGCCTGCGGGAGAATCTGGTGAGCAGTACTTC

J: TRBJ2-5
size: -
D: TRBD2
V: TRBV25-1
CDR3: CASSELFGSGRQETQYF
DNA: TGTGCCAGCAGTGAATTGTTTGGTAGCGGGAGACAAGAGACCCAGTACTTC

J: TRBJ2-7
size: -
D: -
V: TRBV6-1
CDR3: CASSSSGRSYEQYF
DNA: TGTGCCAGCAGCTCGTCAGGGAGATCCTACGAGCAGTACTTC

J: TRBJ2-7
size: -
D: -
V: TRBV5-4
CDR3: CASSLSSGYEQYF
DNA: TGTGCCAGCAGCTTGTCTTCGGGCTACGAGCAGTACTTC

J: TRBJ2-3
size: -
D: -
V: TRBV28
CDR3: CASSLVGSDTQYF
DNA: TGTGCCAGCAGTTTAGTTGGGTCAGATACGCAGTATTTT

J: TRBJ2-7
size: few
D: -
V: TRBV4-1
CDR3: CASSQQSTETSLVGQYF
DNA: TGCGCCAGCAGCCAACAATCAACTGAGACTAGTCTTGTTGGGCAGTACTTC

J: TRBJ1-1
size: -
D: TRBD1
V: TRBV7-3
CDR3: CASSSTGPGTEAFF
DNA: TGTGCCAGCAGCTCGACAGGGCCGGGAACTGAAGCTTTCTTT

J: TRBJ2-6
size: many
D: TRBD1
V: TRBV30
CDR3: CAWIRGRTSSGANVLTF
DNA: TGTGCCTGGATCAGGGGGCGGACGTCCTCTGGGGCCAACGTCCTGACTTTC

J: TRBJ2-1
size: -
D: TRBD2
V: TRBV7-2
CDR3: CASSFDSGSSYNEQFF
DNA: TGTGCCAGCAGCTTCGATAGCGGGAGCTCCTACAATGAGCAGTTCTTC

J: TRBJ2-1
size: once
D: TRBD2
V: TRBV13
CDR3: CASSTKRDFYNEQFF
DNA: TGTGCCAGCAGCACAAAGCGGGACTTTTACAATGAGCAGTTCTTC

J: TRBJ2-5
size: -
D: -
V: TRBV29-1
CDR3: CSSRTQEETQYF
DNA: TGCAGCTCCCGGACCCAGGAAGAGACCCAGTACTTC

J: TRBJ2-6
size: -
D: -
V: TRBV9
CDR3: CASSPEGLRNVLTF
DNA: TGTGCCAGCAGCCCGGAGGGACTTCGTAACGTCCTGACTTTC

J: TRBJ2-7
size: -
D: -
V: TRBV10-3
CDR3: CAISETDWKNNEQYF
DNA: TGTGCCATCAGTGAGACGGACTGGAAGAACAACGAGCAGTACTTC

J: TRBJ2-1
size: few
D: TRBD1
V: TRBV6-5
CDR3: CASSLDRGGEQFF
DNA: TGTGCCAGCAGTTTGGACAGGGGTGGAGAGCAGTTCTTC

J: TRBJ1-1
size: -
D: -
V: TRBV5-4
CDR3: CASSLGSQGFAEAFF
DNA: TGTGCCAGCAGCTTGGGGTCGCAGGGATTCGCTGAAGCTTTCTTT

J: TRBJ1-4
size: -
D: TRBD1
V: TRBV7-9
CDR3: CASSKGQGLEKLFF
DNA: TGTGCCAGCAGTAAGGGACAGGGGCTTGAAAAACTGTTTTTT

J: TRBJ2-1
size: once
D: -
V: TRBV5-1
CDR3: CASSLDTGLLNEQFF
DNA: TGCGCCAGCAGCTTGGACACAGGGCTTCTGAATGAGCAGTTCTTC

J: TRBJ2-1
size: -
D: -
V: TRBV14
CDR3: CASSQWGSYNEQFF
DNA: TGTGCCAGCAGCCAGTGGGGGTCCTACAATGAGCAGTTCTTC

J: TRBJ1-3
size: -
D: -
V: TRBV12-5
CDR3: CASGSPSGNTIYF
DNA: TGTGCTAGTGGTTCCCCATCTGGAAACACCATATATTTT

J: TRBJ2-5
size: few
D: -
V: TRBV2
CDR3: CASRWTEGQETQYF
DNA: TGTGCCAGCAGATGGACAGAAGGTCAAGAGACCCAGTACTTC

J: TRBJ2-5
size: -
D: -
V: TRBV5-1
CDR3: CASSPLGQETQYF
DNA: TGCGCCAGCAGCCCCCTAGGTCAAGAGACCCAGTACTTC

J: TRBJ2-1
size: -
D: TRBD2
V: TRBV28
CDR3: CASINPGLAGGRRYNEQFF
DNA: TGTGCCAGCATCAATCCGGGACTAGCGGGAGGTAGGCGTTACAATGAGCAGTTCTTC

J: TRBJ2-7
size: -
D: TRBD2
V: TRBV10-3
CDR3: CAIAGGSSYEQYF
DNA: TGTGCCATCGCGGGGGGGAGCTCCTACGAGCAGTACTTC

J: TRBJ1-5
size: few
D: -
V: TRBV5-1
CDR3: CASSLGTASNQPQHF
DNA: TGCGCCAGCAGCTTGGGTACAGCGAGCAATCAGCCCCAGCATTTT

J: TRBJ1-1
size: -
D: -
V: TRBV10-1
CDR3: CASSVTGNTEAFF
DNA: TGCGCCAGCAGTGTTACGGGGAACACTGAAGCTTTCTTT

J: TRBJ1-1
size: -
D: TRBD1
V: TRBV7-8
CDR3: CASSLSQGVRTEAFF
DNA: TGTGCCAGCAGCTTATCCCAGGGGGTGCGCACTGAAGCTTTCTTT

J: TRBJ1-2
size: once
D: -
V: TRBV5-1
CDR3: CASSQNRQGPYGYTF
DNA: TGCGCCAGCAGCCAGAATCGCCAGGGCCCCTATGGCTACACCTTC

J: TRBJ2-7
size: few
D: -
V: TRBV6-1
CDR3: CASREQGSSYEQYF
DNA: TGTGCCAGCAGAGAACAGGGCTCTTCCTACGAGCAGTACTTC

J: TRBJ1-1
size: -
D: TRBD1
V: TRBV5-1
CDR3: CASSFMRQGASGTEAFF
DNA: TGCGCCAGCAGCTTTATGAGACAGGGGGCGTCCGGTACTGAAGCTTTCTTT

J: TRBJ2-1
size: -
D: TRBD2
V: TRBV5-8
CDR3: CASSLVVRLAGAGEQFF
DNA: TGTGCCAGCAGCTTGGTTGTGAGACTAGCGGGAGCCGGTGAGCAGTTCTTC

J: TRBJ2-1
size: -
D: -
V: TRBV18
CDR3: CASSPFRSANEQFF
DNA: TGTGCCAGCTCACCATTCAGGTCGGCCAATGAGCAGTTCTTC

J: TRBJ2-1
size: -
D: TRBD1
V: TRBV6-1
CDR3: CASSEGQGAGNYNEQFF
DNA: TGTGCCAGCAGTGAAGGTCAGGGGGCTGGGAACTACAATGAGCAGTTCTTC

J: TRBJ2-7
size: -
D: TRBD2
V: TRBV5-5
CDR3: CASSLGASGSRQYF
DNA: TGTGCCAGCAGCTTGGGGGCTAGCGGGAGTCGGCAGTACTTC

J: TRBJ2-7
size: -
D: -
V: TRBV28
CDR3: CASSGPLVGQYF
DNA: TGTGCCAGCAGTGGCCCACTAGTTGGGCAGTACTTC

J: TRBJ1-2
size: many
D: -
V: TRBV7-9
CDR3: CASSTDSNSANYGYTF
DNA: TGTGCCAGCAGCACAGATTCAAATAGTGCTAACTATGGCTACACCTTC

J: TRBJ1-5
size: many
D: -
V: TRBV29-1
CDR3: CSVARGGNQPQHF
DNA: TGCAGCGTTGCCAGGGGCGGCAATCAGCCCCAGCATTTT

J: TRBJ2-1
size: -
D: -
V: TRBV27
CDR3: CASSLRQAPSSYNEQFF
DNA: TGTGCCAGCAGTCTGAGACAGGCCCCCAGCTCCTACAATGAGCAGTTCTTC

J: TRBJ2-7
size: -
D: -
V: TRBV7-9
CDR3: CASSLEYGGNEQYF
DNA: TGTGCCAGCAGCTTAGAATATGGGGGGAACGAGCAGTACTTC